These 16 T cell receptor beta chains were sequenced from one sample in a study of CD8 T cells in ankylosing spondylitis. TCRdb fed the 5' RACE reads into MiXCR, producing one record per CDR3 protein. The sample has about 250,000 distinct CDR3 sequences, 18% seen once. Sequenced material: blood, either unsorted or a sorted T cell fraction (not recorded which). These receptor sequences come from a male donor with ankylosing spondylitis or in good health (not recorded which).

In its sample, this clonotype was seen a few times. The rearrangement links TRBV28 to TRBJ2-2; TRBD2 matches at 9 bases. From germline, CDR1 is MDHEN and CDR2 SYDVKM. The trim removed 3 bases at V and 7 bases at J, leaving 6 bases unmatched. The CDR3 has 15 residues. This CDR3 is CASSLFASGNGELFF. The CDR3 DNA reads TGTGCCAGCAGTTTGTTTGCTAGCGGGAACGGGGAGCTGTTTTTT.

This clonotype was counted a few times. The V gene is TRBV15, the J gene TRBJ2-2; no reliable D call. The V gene lost 0 bases and the J gene lost 10 bases, with 9 bases spanning the gap. Germline values: CDR1 LNHNV, CDR2 YYDKDF (reference sequence). The CDR3 runs to 13 residues. The DNA for the CDR3 is TGTGCCACCAGCAGAGATCGAGGTGTGGAGCTGTTTTTT. It specifies CATSRDRGVELFF.

There are a few counts of this clonotype. The gene calls are TRBV5-6 and TRBJ2-2, with 12 bases that match TRBD2. Trimming removed 2 bases from V and 6 bases from J; junction bases left unmatched: 5. The CDR3 runs 16 residues. Germline loops: CDR1 SGHDT, CDR2 YYEEEE. The CDR3 DNA is TGTGCCAGCAGCTTAGGTGGACTAGCGGGATCCGGGGAGCTGTTTTTT. Its protein is CASSLGGLAGSGELFF.

This sequence joins TRBV6-2 or TRBV6-3 and TRBJ2-1; tentatively, D is TRBD1 (6 bases). V was pared by 0 bases and J by 8 bases, with 14 bases between. The V gene's germline CDR1 is MNHEY and CDR2 SVGEGT. The CDR3 loop spans 15 amino acids. The CDR3 here is CASSYSAINRDEQFF. CDR3 bases: TGTGCCAGCAGTTACTCGGCAATAAACAGGGATGAGCAGTTCTTC.

This clonotype was picked up many times. This chain links TRBV4-1 with TRBJ2-5; a possible D gene is TRBD2 (5 bases). Germline V gene data show CDR1 as MGHRA and CDR2 as YSYEKL. V lost 0 bases to trimming and J lost 2 bases, with 10 bases between them. The CDR3 is made up of 15 amino acids. CDR3 nucleotides: TGCGCCAGCAGCCAAGATTCTCCGGGACAAGAGACCCAGTACTTC. Encoded protein: CASSQDSPGQETQYF.

The rearrangement uses TRBV3-1 and TRBJ2-5, with D uncertain. Germline V CDR1 and CDR2: LGHDT, YNNKEL (reference sequence). CDR3 length: 16 residues. The V end lost 0 bases, the J end lost 3 bases, and 14 bases lay between the germline ends. The chain's CDR3 is CASSQDQYPRKETQYF. CDR3 sequence (DNA): TGTGCCAGCAGCCAAGACCAATACCCCAGGAAAGAGACCCAGTACTTC.

The rearrangement uses TRBV12-3 or TRBV12-4 and TRBJ2-5, with D maybe TRBD2 (7 bases). This CDR3 region has 13 residues. V lost 9 bases and J 0 bases, leaving 11 bases between the germline ends. This CDR3 reads CASGGANQETQYF. The CDR3, as DNA: TGTGCCAGTGGGGGGGCGAACCAAGAGACCCAGTACTTC.

V gene TRBV13 combines with J gene TRBJ2-3; no clear D gene. CDR3 length equals 14 residues. Per germline, CDR1 PRHDT and CDR2 FYEKMQ (reference sequence). The V and J ends lost 2 bases and 4 bases respectively, with 10 bases between them. This chain's CDR3 is CASSLRLVPDTQYF. DNA for the CDR3: TGTGCCAGCAGCTTACGCCTAGTCCCAGATACGCAGTATTTT.

The V gene is TRBV4-1, the J gene TRBJ1-5; possible D gene TRBD1, 5 bases. CDR3 length: 14 residues. V gave up 0 bases and J gave up 6 bases, with 9 bases separating them. Germline CDR1 and CDR2: MGHRA and YSYEKL. As DNA, the CDR3 is TGCGCCAGCAGCCAAGAACTCGGGGGTCAGCCCCAGCATTTT. Protein: CASSQELGGQPQHF.

This clonotype was recorded only once. The chain couples TRBV18 to TRBJ2-2; D is unclear. This CDR3 has 17 amino acids. V lost 1 base, J lost 4 bases, and 16 bases lay in between. Germline CDR1 KGHSH, CDR2 LQKENI. CDR3 residues: CASSPQSALPGTGELFF. The DNA of the CDR3 is TGTGCCAGCTCACCACAGTCAGCACTTCCTGGCACCGGGGAGCTGTTTTTT.

In its sample, this clonotype was seen a few times. The chain has TRBV5-1 and TRBJ1-1; 9 bases match TRBD1. Germline V CDR1 and CDR2: SGHRS, YFSETQ. The CDR3 is 16 residues long. The trim removed 0 bases at V and 2 bases at J, leaving 5 bases unmatched. The CDR3 DNA reads as TGCGCCAGCAGCTTGGGAGACAGGGGGTTCAACACTGAAGCTTTCTTT. This codes for CASSLGDRGFNTEAFF.

The gene calls are TRBV6-5 and TRBJ1-5; D ambiguous. The CDR3 has 15 residues. The V end lost 0 bases, the J end lost 2 bases, and 8 bases lay between the germline ends. Germline V gives CDR1 MNHEY, CDR2 SVGAGI. The CDR3 DNA reads as TGTGCCAGCAGTTACTCCGGTGTGGGCAATCAGCCCCAGCATTTT. As protein: CASSYSGVGNQPQHF.

Many counts were recorded for this clonotype. This chain joins TRBV28 and TRBJ2-7; 10 bases match TRBD2. From germline, CDR1 is MDHEN and CDR2 SYDVKM. This CDR3 contains 16 residues. Trimming removed 6 bases from V and 3 bases from J; junction bases left unmatched: 11. The CDR3 here is CASSPWESSGSYEQYF. Written as DNA, the CDR3 is TGTGCCAGCAGCCCCTGGGAGTCTAGCGGGAGCTACGAGCAGTACTTC.

CDR3 residues: CASSLEAIGTDTQHF. The CDR3 DNA reads TGCGCCAGCAGCTTGGAGGCCATCGGCACAGATACGCAGCATTTT. This chain joins TRBV5-1 and TRBJ2-3; no definite D call. Gene TRBJ1-5 matches the end of the DNA better, so the J call may be wrong. This CDR3 contains 15 residues. In germline, CDR1 is SGHRS, CDR2 YFSETQ.

Notes on this clonotype: The conserved closing phenylalanine or tryptophan is absent in this CDR3, likely reflecting a read error. The rearrangement links TRBV7-9 to TRBJ1-1; D is unclear. This CDR3 has 15 residues. V was trimmed by 8 bases and J by 0 bases, leaving 16 bases between them. CDR1 and CDR2 from the germline V gene are SEHNR and FQNEAQ (reference sequence). CDR3 loop: CASLDLDGLNTEAFC. The CDR3 bases are TGTGCCAGCTTGGACTTGGACGGACTGAACACTGAAGCTTTCTGT.

V is TRBV27 and J is TRBJ2-7; D gene ambiguous. This CDR3 is built from 13 residues. Germline V CDR1 and CDR2: MNHEY, SMNVEV (reference sequence). Trimming removed 0 bases at V and 4 bases at J, with 7 bases between. The DNA of the CDR3 is TGTGCCAGCAGTTTATCACAGAGGTACGAGCAGTACTTC. Encoded protein: CASSLSQRYEQYF.